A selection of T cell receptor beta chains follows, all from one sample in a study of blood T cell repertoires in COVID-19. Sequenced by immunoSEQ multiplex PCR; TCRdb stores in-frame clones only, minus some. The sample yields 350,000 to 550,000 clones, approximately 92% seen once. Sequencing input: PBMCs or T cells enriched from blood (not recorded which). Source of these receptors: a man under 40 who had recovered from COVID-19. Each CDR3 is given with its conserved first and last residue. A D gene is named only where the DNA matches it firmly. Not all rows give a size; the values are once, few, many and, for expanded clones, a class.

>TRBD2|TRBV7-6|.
CASSLALAGGLSNTGELFF
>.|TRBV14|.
CASSQPTGWTQYF
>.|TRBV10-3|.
CAITTGMDSPLHF
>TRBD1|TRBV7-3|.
CASSRDRVVNQPQHF
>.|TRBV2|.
CASSEIKGANTEAFF
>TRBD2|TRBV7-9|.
CASPSPSGRAGELFF
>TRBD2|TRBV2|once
CASMREGYEQYF
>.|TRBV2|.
CASSGHSKAFF
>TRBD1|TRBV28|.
CASTLQGAYNSPLHF
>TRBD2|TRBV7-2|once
CASSLTLAGLAGTDEQFF
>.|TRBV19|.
CATSNRNSYNSPLHF
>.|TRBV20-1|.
CSARGGESAFF
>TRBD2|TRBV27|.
CASSLRSGTSGRAVYEQYF
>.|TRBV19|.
CASSPRGYNEQFF
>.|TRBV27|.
CASSPTRRETQYF
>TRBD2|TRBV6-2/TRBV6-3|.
CASSTGTSDTGELFF
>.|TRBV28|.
CASRRSNQPQHF
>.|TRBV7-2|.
CASRLPSNYGYTF
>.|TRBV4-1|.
CASSYGTNYGYTF
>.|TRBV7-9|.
CASSPWWGDEQFF
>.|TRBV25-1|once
CASSPNGGLRTSYEQYF
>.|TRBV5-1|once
CASSIMTGSSYNEQFF
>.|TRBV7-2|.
CASSFRETQYF
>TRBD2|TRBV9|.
CASSTSAGTTVHTQYF
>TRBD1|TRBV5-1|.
CASSLVRTGRYNEQFF
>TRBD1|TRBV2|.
CASQGQGGEKLFF
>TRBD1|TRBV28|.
CASSFRTGATQRSYEQYF
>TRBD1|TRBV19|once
CASSMRQGKNQPQHF
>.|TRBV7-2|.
CASSLPRPTAQETQYF
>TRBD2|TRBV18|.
CASSTVTGTSGGKQFF
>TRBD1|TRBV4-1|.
CASSPGRGQGSLNTEAFF
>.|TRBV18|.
CASSPAVSYEQYF
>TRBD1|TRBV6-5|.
CASSPAGQWDYGYTF
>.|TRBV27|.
CASSFRDTQYF
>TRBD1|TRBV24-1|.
CATSDFGTDGKNIQYF
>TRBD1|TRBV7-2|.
CASSPTGTGDYGYTF
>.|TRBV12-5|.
CASGHSFYTGELFF
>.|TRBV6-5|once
CAVAQGTPYEQYF
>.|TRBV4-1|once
CASSQGGGGQETQYF